Sequencing of this T cell receptor beta chain was carried out in a study of T cell responses to AZD1222 COVID-19 vaccine. Across the whole study: Some second doses came at about 4 weeks and others at about 12 weeks; these were pooled. Study-wide findings and caveats: Increased Spike-specific TCR breadth and depth were observed after two AZD1222 doses.

Only a few counts were recorded for this clone. Its antigen is undetermined. This CDR3 comprises 16 residues. Germline assignment: CDR1 ENHRY and CDR2 SYGVKD. The V segment lost 6 bases and the J segment 0 bases; nucleotides outside the gene matches: 7. Sequencing was performed with immunoSEQ multiplex PCR; in TCRdb, only in-frame clones are kept and a portion is missing. The sample has about 100,000 clones, about nine tenths seen once. The rearrangement joins TRBV10-3 to TRBJ1-1, with 10 positions matching TRBD1. The specimen was peripheral blood, collected on day 0 of AZD1222 vaccination. This clonotype was sampled from an adult in good health. The CDR3 coding sequence is TGTGCCATCAGGGGGGGGACAGGGGAACTGAACACTGAAGCTTTCTTT. It encodes CAIRGGTGELNTEAFF.